This TCR beta chain was sequenced for a study of CD4 T cells in relation to SARS-CoV-2 and coronaviruses. About the study: Shared crossreactive spike epitopes were mapped to their HLA restriction. Findings and limits, study-wide: Crossreactivity was assessed only for spike protein, not other viral proteins. Memory recall responses, not primary responses primed in culture, are what the assay detects. Crossreactive clones expanded significantly less to SARS-CoV-2 than monoreactive clones.

Before the COVID-19 pandemic, during about 2010-2019, CD4+ T cells were taken from unexposed donors. Germline CDR1 reads SGHRS; CDR2 reads YFSETQ. V was trimmed by 0 bases and J by 3 bases, leaving 7 bases between them. The CDR3 spans 14 residues. Clones were read by immunoSEQ multiplex PCR, and TCRdb kept only the in-frame ones, dropping some. The table has 55,000 to 75,000 clones, around 86% seen once. Of note for this clone: The antigen remains undetermined.

Material: memory CD4+ T cells from PBMCs. The sequence was obtained from a human donor in good health. The V call is TRBV5-1, the J call TRBJ2-1; D not resolved. CDR3 sequence reads: CASSLGPDYNEQFF. CDR3 DNA sequence: TGCGCCAGCAGCTTGGGTCCGGACTACAATGAGCAGTTCTTC.